This T cell receptor beta chain was sequenced during a study of lymphopenia after photon versus proton radiotherapy. General observations from the study: Proton therapy kept repertoires fairly stable, unlike photons, which gained effector/memory cells. After the lymphocyte nadir, photon-treated repertoires showed oligoclonal expansion, especially of CD8+ Temra cells. Only patients who died were analyzed for survival; proton advantage is unproven.

The germline gives CDR1 MNHNS, CDR2 SASEGT. Trimming at V came to 4 bases and at J to 0 bases, leaving 2 bases not matched to a gene. This CDR3 has 14 amino acids. With respect to this clone: What it binds is unknown.

Data came from immunoSEQ multiplex PCR; TCRdb stores just in-frame clones and leaves some out. The table records roughly 30,000 clones, 85% to 95% of them present only once. The chain joins TRBV6-1 to TRBJ2-7; the match to TRBD2 covers 8 bases. The material was peripheral blood, obtained from a patient treated with photon-based radiotherapy. The source is a woman in her forties or fifties with cholangiocarcinoma. The CDR3, as DNA: TGTGCCAGCAGTGTGGCGGGGGGCTCCTACGAGCAGTACTTC. This codes for CASSVAGGSYEQYF.